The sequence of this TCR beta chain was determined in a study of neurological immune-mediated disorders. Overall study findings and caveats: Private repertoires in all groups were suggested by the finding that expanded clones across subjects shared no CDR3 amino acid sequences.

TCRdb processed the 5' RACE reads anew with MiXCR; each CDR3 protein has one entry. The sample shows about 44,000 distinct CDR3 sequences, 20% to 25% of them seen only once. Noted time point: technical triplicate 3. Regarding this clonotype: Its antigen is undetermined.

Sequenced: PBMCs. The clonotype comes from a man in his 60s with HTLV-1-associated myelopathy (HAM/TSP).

This CDR3 reads CASSDRGDEQFF. As DNA, the CDR3 is TGTGCCAGTAGTGACAGGGGAGATGAGCAGTTCTTC. The J gene is TRBJ2-1, the V gene TRBV19; 8 nucleotides align to TRBD1. The CDR3 totals 12 residues. The V gene end was trimmed by 5 bases and the J gene end by 8 bases; junction bases not matched to a gene: 2. The V gene's germline CDR1 is LNHDA and CDR2 SQIVND (reference sequence).